The 23 T cell receptor beta chains in this list originate from one sample, sequenced in a study of T-cell reconstitution after alpha-beta-depleted transplantation in children. Library preparation (for TCRbeta) was performed with unique molecular identifiers. MiXCR, run by TCRdb on the PCR reads, gives a single entry per CDR3 protein. The table has around 370,000 distinct CDR3 sequences, roughly 17% seen once. Sequences were derived from PBMCs, mostly from graft donor cells, sampled 360 days after TCRalphabeta/CD19-depleted stem cell transplant. Receptor source: a male patient between 2 and 9 years old who had a stem cell transplant for acute lymphoblastic leukemia, so the T cells may come from the graft donor.

This clonotype was picked up many times. This chain links TRBV28 with TRBJ1-2, with 7 bases identical to TRBD1. V lost 3 bases and J lost 4; bases outside the gene matches: 8. The CDR3 length is 15 residues. The germline CDR1 and CDR2 sequences are MDHEN and SYDVKM. CDR3 protein: CASSFRGPTFYGYTF. The CDR3 coding sequence is TGTGCCAGCAGTTTTAGGGGGCCGACGTTCTATGGCTACACCTTC.

This clonotype was found many times. The V gene is TRBV12-3 or TRBV12-4, the J gene TRBJ2-1, with 10 bases matching TRBD2. The CDR3 runs 13 residues. Trimming cost V 8 bases and J 9 bases; bases outside gene matches: 7. CDR3 loop: CASSLAGEGEQFF. Written as DNA, the CDR3 is TGTGCCAGCTCCCTAGCGGGAGAGGGTGAGCAGTTCTTC.

This clonotype has just a few counts. V gene TRBV4-1 combines with J gene TRBJ2-7, with D maybe TRBD1 (6 bases). CDR1 is MGHRA and CDR2 is YSYEKL in the germline V gene. The CDR3 consists of 15 residues. The V gene lost 0 bases and the J gene lost 3 bases, with 12 bases spanning the gap. CDR3 region: CASSQERDTIYEQYF. CDR3 in DNA: TGCGCCAGCAGCCAAGAACGGGACACCATCTACGAGCAGTACTTC.

The rearrangement uses TRBV6-5 and TRBJ2-1, with 10 bases matching TRBD2. This CDR3 region has 16 residues. V lost 4 bases, J lost 2 bases, and 5 bases stayed unmatched. Germline CDR1 reads MNHEY; CDR2 reads SVGAGI. This CDR3 reads CASSSGAGGPYNEQFF. The CDR3 DNA reads as TGTGCCAGCAGTTCTGGAGCGGGAGGGCCCTACAATGAGCAGTTCTTC.

The chain employs TRBV30 and TRBJ2-7; D is unclear. Germline values: CDR1 GTSNPN, CDR2 SVGIG (reference sequence). V was pared by 4 bases and J by 6 bases, with 16 bases between. The CDR3 sequence is 13 residues long. For the CDR3, the DNA is TGTGCCTGGAAAGGCAGGATAAGCCGCGAGCAGTACTTC. Protein product: CAWKGRISREQYF.

The chain carries TRBV7-8 and TRBJ1-1; D call uncertain. Germline-derived CDR1 and CDR2 are SGHVS and FQNEAQ. Between the trimmed V and J ends, which lost 2 bases and 5 bases, there was a span of 18 bases. The CDR3 is made up of 16 amino acids. The CDR3: CASSLNSPEGGTEAFF. CDR3 bases: TGTGCCAGCAGCTTAAACTCGCCGGAAGGTGGGACTGAAGCTTTCTTT.

In its sample, this clonotype was seen a few times. The chain joins TRBV5-1 to TRBJ2-5, with a possible D match to TRBD2 (7 bases). CDR3 length: 14 amino acids. Trimming stripped 5 bases from V and 4 bases from J, with 15 bases between. Germline V gene data show CDR1 as SGHRS and CDR2 as YFSETQ. CDR3 bases: TGCGCCAGCAGACGGGGGGCCTTGGGAGAGACCCAGTACTTC. Its protein is CASRRGALGETQYF. The full variable domain, rest sourced from reference TRBV5-1 and TRBJ2-5, is KAGVTQTPRYLIKTRGQQVTLSCSPISGHRSVSWYQQTPGQGLQFLFEYFSETQRNKGNFPGRFSGRQFSNSRSEMNVSTLELGDSALYLCASRRGALGETQYFGPGTRLLVL.

The rearrangement joins TRBV12-3 or TRBV12-4 to TRBJ2-1; the D gene is possibly TRBD2 (6 bases). This CDR3 spans 16 amino acids. The ends were cut back, 5 bases at V and 4 bases at J, with 18 bases in the middle. The CDR3 region is CASSRPVAASYNEQFF. Here the CDR3 DNA reads TGTGCCAGCAGTCGTCCGGTAGCGGCTTCATACAATGAGCAGTTCTTC.

Only a few counts were recorded for this clonotype. J is TRBJ2-2 and V is TRBV28, with D tentatively TRBD2 (6 bases). With 6 bases removed from V and 5 bases from J, the gap between germline ends came to 13 bases. The CDR3 covers 14 residues. Per the germline V gene, CDR1 is MDHEN and CDR2 is SYDVKM. CDR3 in amino acids: CASSEGGGTGELFF. The CDR3 DNA sequence: TGTGCCAGCAGCGAGGGAGGAGGGACCGGGGAGCTGTTTTTT.

This clonotype has a handful of counts. The chain employs TRBV28 and TRBJ1-2; D unclear. CDR1 and CDR2 (germline): MDHEN, SYDVKM. V dropped 2 bases and J dropped 3 bases, with 10 bases sitting between them. This CDR3 has 14 residues. The CDR3 region has the DNA TGTGCCAGCAGTTTACAGGCGAACTACTATGGCTACACCTTC. Its protein is CASSLQANYYGYTF.

This clonotype was counted only a few times. V usage is TRBV24-1 and J usage is TRBJ2-5; D not certain. There are 15 residues in the CDR3. Trimming stripped 3 bases from V and 1 base from J, with 11 bases between. Germline CDR1 is KGHDR and CDR2 is SFDVKD. The CDR3 sequence is CATSDQSRTQETQYF. The CDR3 nucleotides read TGTGCCACCAGTGATCAGTCTAGGACCCAAGAGACCCAGTACTTC.

In its sample, this clonotype was seen many times. The chain links TRBV5-1 to TRBJ2-7, with D perhaps matching TRBD1 or TRBD2 (6 bases each). The CDR3 covers 14 residues. Germline CDR1 and CDR2: SGHRS and YFSETQ. Trimming cost V 0 bases and J 1 base, with 8 bases left between them. The CDR3 sequence: CASSLEGGSYEQYF. CDR3 DNA sequence: TGCGCCAGCAGCTTGGAAGGGGGGTCCTACGAGCAGTACTTC.

This clonotype was found a few times. This chain connects TRBV28 to TRBJ2-7; maybe TRBD1 (5 bases). Germline CDR1 MDHEN, CDR2 SYDVKM. V was cut by 3 bases and J by 6 bases, with 15 bases left in between. This CDR3 is 14 amino acids long. The CDR3 protein is CASSLFEQGGEQYF. CDR3 DNA: TGTGCCAGCAGTTTGTTCGAGCAGGGTGGCGAGCAGTACTTC.

The J gene is TRBJ2-2, the V gene TRBV27; no clear D gene. This CDR3 is built from 12 residues. In germline, CDR1 is MNHEY, CDR2 SMNVEV (reference sequence). Trimming shortened V by 3 bases and J by 6 bases, and 5 bases separated the two germline ends. This CDR3 is CASSFWPGELFF. CDR3 bases: TGTGCCAGCAGTTTCTGGCCCGGGGAGCTGTTTTTT.

The chain employs TRBV10-3 and TRBJ2-5; TRBD2 aligns across 7 bases. V lost 6 bases to trimming and J lost 4 bases; unmatched junction nucleotides: 8. This CDR3 region has 14 residues. CDR1 and CDR2 from the germline V gene are ENHRY and SYGVKD. Here the CDR3 DNA reads TGTGCCATCAGCGCGACAAGCGGGACAGAGACCCAGTACTTC. This encodes CAISATSGTETQYF.

This clonotype was seen repeatedly, ten times or more. This chain uses TRBV10-3 with TRBJ1-1, with D possibly being TRBD1 (5 bases). Trimming removed 8 bases at V and 1 base at J, with 8 bases between. The germline CDR1 and CDR2 sequences are ENHRY and SYGVKD. The CDR3 runs to 12 residues. The CDR3 spells CAIGTPNTEAFF. The CDR3 DNA sequence: TGTGCCATCGGGACCCCGAACACTGAAGCTTTCTTT.

The V call is TRBV5-1, the J call TRBJ1-4; TRBD1 is a possible D gene (6 bases). The CDR3 runs 16 residues. Germline CDR1 and CDR2: SGHRS and YFSETQ. V was clipped by 1 base and J by 0 bases, with 10 bases between them. CDR3 DNA sequence: TGCGCCAGCAGCTTGTGGCCAGGGGCAACTAATGAAAAACTGTTTTTT. As protein: CASSLWPGATNEKLFF.

The chain couples TRBV7-8 to TRBJ1-2; D is possibly TRBD1 (6 bases). Germline loops: CDR1 SGHVS, CDR2 FQNEAQ. V was trimmed by 0 bases and J by 4 bases, leaving 12 bases between them. This CDR3 is built from 15 residues. The CDR3 loop is CASSLALQGSYGYTF. The CDR3 DNA sequence: TGTGCCAGCAGCTTAGCGCTGCAGGGGAGCTATGGCTACACCTTC.

This clonotype has only a few counts. V gene TRBV3-1 combines with J gene TRBJ2-7; D perhaps matches TRBD1 (6 bases). Germline V CDR1 and CDR2: LGHDT, YNNKEL (reference sequence). Trimming left V 2 bases short and J 4 bases short, with 15 bases between. The CDR3 extends over 15 amino acids. The CDR3 sequence is CASSQNPGAGYEQYF. In DNA, the CDR3 is TGTGCCAGCAGCCAAAATCCAGGGGCAGGGTACGAGCAGTACTTC.

This clonotype showed up just once. The J gene is TRBJ2-5, the V gene TRBV24-1, with D perhaps being TRBD1 or TRBD2 (5 bases each). CDR1 is KGHDR and CDR2 is SFDVKD in the germline V gene. CDR3 length: 14 residues. V lost 5 bases, J lost 1 base, and 10 bases lay in between. CDR3 in DNA: TGTGCCACCAGTGCGGGGCACCCCCAAGAGACCCAGTACTTC. Encoded protein: CATSAGHPQETQYF.

The rearrangement links TRBV10-3 to TRBJ1-2; unclear D gene. The CDR3 loop spans 13 amino acids. CDR1 and CDR2 from the germline V gene are ENHRY and SYGVKD. The germline V and J ends were trimmed by 0 bases and 7 bases, with 9 bases remaining between them. DNA of the CDR3: TGTGCCATCAGTGAGTCCGGAATCATTGGCTACACCTTC. Translated: CAISESGIIGYTF.

V and J are TRBV4-3 and TRBJ1-3; D is ambiguous. V lost 4 bases and J 4 bases, leaving 11 bases between the germline ends. The CDR3 has 14 amino acids. Germline CDR1 LGHNA, CDR2 YSLEER. CDR3 coding DNA: TGCGCCAGCAGCCGAAGGCTTCTAGGAAACACCATATATTTT. It translates to CASSRRLLGNTIYF.

The V and J genes are TRBV6-5 and TRBJ1-5, with unresolved D. This CDR3 spans 13 amino acids. The germline V gene has CDR1 MNHEY and CDR2 SVGAGI. V dropped 4 bases and J dropped 5 bases, with 9 bases sitting between them. The CDR3, as DNA: TGTGCCAGCAGTTCGCGGGCCTATCAGCCCCAGCATTTT. It yields the protein CASSSRAYQPQHF.